Shown below are 2 T cell receptor beta chains from a single sample sequenced in a study of human T cells and chemical hapten exposure. MiXCR, run by TCRdb on the RACE reads, gives a single entry per CDR3 protein. The sample consists of tens of thousands of distinct CDR3 sequences, under 10% of them appearing once. Indicated time point: healthy volunteer bleed at 6 weeks. Whole blood that had not been fractionated was the source of extracted total RNA. Material: whole blood. Receptors originate from a male donor in good health. Some clones in this sample may be carry-over from other donors' samples.

In its sample, this clonotype was seen a few times. The genes are TRBV6-4 and TRBJ1-2, with D perhaps TRBD1 (6 bases). The CDR3 covers 15 residues. CDR1 and CDR2 (germline): MRHNA, SNTAGT. Trimming left V 2 bases short and J 8 bases short, with 18 bases between. The DNA of the CDR3 is TGTGCCAGCAGTGACGCGGCAGGGGACAACCAGGGCTACACCTTC. Its protein product is CASSDAAGDNQGYTF.

This clonotype showed up just a few times. The chain combines TRBV29-1 with TRBJ1-1, with D hard to call. The CDR3 has 14 residues. CDR1 is SQVTM, CDR2 ANQGSEA, per germline. The V end was cut by 2 bases, the J end by 1 base, with 11 bases between. The DNA of the CDR3 is TGCAGCGTTGAAAGGAGGCTTAGGAACACTGAAGCTTTCTTT. Encoded protein: CSVERRLRNTEAFF.